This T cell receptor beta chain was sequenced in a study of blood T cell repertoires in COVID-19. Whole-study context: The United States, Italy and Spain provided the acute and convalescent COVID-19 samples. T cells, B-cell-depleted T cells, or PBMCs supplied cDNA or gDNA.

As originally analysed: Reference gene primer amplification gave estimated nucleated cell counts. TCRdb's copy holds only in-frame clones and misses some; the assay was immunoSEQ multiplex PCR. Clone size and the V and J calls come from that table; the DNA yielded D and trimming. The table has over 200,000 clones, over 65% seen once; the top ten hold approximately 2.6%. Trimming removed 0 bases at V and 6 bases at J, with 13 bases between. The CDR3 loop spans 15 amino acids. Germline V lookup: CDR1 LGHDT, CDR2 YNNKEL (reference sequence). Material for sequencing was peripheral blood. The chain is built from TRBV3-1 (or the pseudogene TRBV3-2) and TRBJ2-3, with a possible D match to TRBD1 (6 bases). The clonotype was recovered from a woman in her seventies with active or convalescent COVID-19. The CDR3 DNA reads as TGTGCCAGCAGCCAAGATCTCAGGGGTAAGGATACGCAGTATTTT. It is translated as CASSQDLRGKDTQYF.